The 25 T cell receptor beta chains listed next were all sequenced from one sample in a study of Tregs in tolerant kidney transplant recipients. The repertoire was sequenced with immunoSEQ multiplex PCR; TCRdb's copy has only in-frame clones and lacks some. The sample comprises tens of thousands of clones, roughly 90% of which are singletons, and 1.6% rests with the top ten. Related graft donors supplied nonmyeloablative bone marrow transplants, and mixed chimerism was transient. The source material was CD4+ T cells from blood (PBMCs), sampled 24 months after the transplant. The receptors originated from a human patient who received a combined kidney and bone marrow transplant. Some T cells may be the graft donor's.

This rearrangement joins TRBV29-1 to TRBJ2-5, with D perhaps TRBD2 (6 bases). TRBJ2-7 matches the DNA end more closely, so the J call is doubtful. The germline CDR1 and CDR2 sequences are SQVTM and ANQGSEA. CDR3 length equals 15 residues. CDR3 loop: CSVVMKAGWPYEQYF. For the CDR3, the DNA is TGCAGCGTTGTGATGAAGGCGGGATGGCCCTACGAGCAGTACTTC.

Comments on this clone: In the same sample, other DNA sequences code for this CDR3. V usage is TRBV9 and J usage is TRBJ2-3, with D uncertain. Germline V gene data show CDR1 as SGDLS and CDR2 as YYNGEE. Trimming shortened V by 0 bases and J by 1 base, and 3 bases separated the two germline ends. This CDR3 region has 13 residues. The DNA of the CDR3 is TGTGCCAGCAGCGTAGCTGGCACAGATACGCAGTATTTT. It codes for CASSVAGTDTQYF.

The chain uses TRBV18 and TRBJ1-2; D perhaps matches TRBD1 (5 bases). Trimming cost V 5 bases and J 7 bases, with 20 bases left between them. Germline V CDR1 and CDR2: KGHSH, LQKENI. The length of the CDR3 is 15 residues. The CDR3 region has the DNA TGTGCCAGCTCAGAAATTGCCGGGACTACGGGTGGCTACACCTTC. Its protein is CASSEIAGTTGGYTF.

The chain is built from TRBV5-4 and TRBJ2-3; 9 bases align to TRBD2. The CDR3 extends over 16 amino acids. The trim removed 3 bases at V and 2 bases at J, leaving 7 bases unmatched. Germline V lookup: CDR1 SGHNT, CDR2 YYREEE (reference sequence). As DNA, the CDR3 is TGTGCCAGCAGCTACCGGCTAGCGGGGAACACAGATACGCAGTATTTT. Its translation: CASSYRLAGNTDTQYF.

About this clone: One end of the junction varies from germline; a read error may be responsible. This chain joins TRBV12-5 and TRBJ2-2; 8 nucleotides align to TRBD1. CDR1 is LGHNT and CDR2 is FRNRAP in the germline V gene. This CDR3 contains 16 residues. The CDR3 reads CASGGGTGGNAGELFF. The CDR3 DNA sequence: TGTGCTAGTGGTGGTGGTACAGGGGGGAACGCCGGGGAGCTGTTTTTT.

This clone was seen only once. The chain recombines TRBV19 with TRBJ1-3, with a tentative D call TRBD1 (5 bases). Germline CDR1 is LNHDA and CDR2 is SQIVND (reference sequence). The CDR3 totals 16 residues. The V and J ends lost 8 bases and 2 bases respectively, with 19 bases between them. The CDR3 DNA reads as TGTGCCAGTCAAGAGCGGGACCGAGCGGCTGGAAACACCATATATTTT. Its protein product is CASQERDRAAGNTIYF.

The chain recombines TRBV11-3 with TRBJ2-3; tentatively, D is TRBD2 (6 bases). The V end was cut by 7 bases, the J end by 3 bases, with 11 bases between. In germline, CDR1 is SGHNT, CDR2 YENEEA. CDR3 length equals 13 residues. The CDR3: CASNVAATDTQYF. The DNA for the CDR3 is TGTGCCAGCAACGTAGCGGCAACAGATACGCAGTATTTT.

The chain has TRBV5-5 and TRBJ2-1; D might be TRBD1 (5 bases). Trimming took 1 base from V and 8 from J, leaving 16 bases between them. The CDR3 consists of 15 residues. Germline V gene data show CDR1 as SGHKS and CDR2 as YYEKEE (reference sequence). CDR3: CASSLQGINPDEQFF. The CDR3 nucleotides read TGTGCCAGCAGCTTGCAGGGTATTAATCCAGATGAGCAGTTCTTC.

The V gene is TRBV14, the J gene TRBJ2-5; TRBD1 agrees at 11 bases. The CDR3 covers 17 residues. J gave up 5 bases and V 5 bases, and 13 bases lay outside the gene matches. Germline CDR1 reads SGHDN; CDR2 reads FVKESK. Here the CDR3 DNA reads TGTGCCAGCAGCAAGGGACCGGGACAGGGGGTTCGGGAGACCCAGTACTTC. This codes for CASSKGPGQGVRETQYF.

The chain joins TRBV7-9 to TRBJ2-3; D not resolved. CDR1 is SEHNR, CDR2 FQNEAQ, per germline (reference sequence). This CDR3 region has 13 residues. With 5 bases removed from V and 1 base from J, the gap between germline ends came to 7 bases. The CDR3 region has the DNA TGTGCCAGCAGCGAGATGGGCACAGATACGCAGTATTTT. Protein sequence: CASSEMGTDTQYF.

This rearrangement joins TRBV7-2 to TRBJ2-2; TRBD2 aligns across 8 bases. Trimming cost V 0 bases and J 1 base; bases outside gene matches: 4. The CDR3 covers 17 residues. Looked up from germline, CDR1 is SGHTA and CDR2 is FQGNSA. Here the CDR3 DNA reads TGTGCCAGCAGCTTAGCTAGCGGGGCACTGAACACCGGGGAGCTGTTTTTT. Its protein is CASSLASGALNTGELFF.

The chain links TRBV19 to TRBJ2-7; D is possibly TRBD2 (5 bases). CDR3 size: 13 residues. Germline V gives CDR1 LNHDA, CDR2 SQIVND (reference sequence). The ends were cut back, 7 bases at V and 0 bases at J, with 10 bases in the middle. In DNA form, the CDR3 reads TGTGCCAGTAAAAAACGGGACTCCTACGAGCAGTACTTC. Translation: CASKKRDSYEQYF.

CDR3 in amino acids: CASSLGRAKGDPYNEQFF. Written as DNA, the CDR3 is TGCGCCAGCAGCTTGGGTCGGGCCAAGGGAGACCCTTACAATGAGCAGTTCTTC. The chain links TRBV5-1 to TRBJ2-1, with a tentative D call TRBD2 (5 bases). V was shortened by 0 bases and J by 4 bases, with 20 bases between the two germline ends. The CDR3 totals 18 residues. CDR1 and CDR2 (germline): SGHRS, YFSETQ.

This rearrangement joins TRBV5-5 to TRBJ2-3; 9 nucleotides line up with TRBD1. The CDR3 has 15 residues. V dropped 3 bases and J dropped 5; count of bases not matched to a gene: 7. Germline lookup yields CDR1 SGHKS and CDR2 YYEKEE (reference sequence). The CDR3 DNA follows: TGTGCCAGCAGCTCCCGGGACAGGGAAGGAGATACGCAGTATTTT. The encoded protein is CASSSRDREGDTQYF. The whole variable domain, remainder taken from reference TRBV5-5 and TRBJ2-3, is DAGVTQSPTHLIKTRGQQVTLRCSPISGHKSVSWYQQVLGQGPQFIFQYYEKEERGRGNFPDRFSARQFPNYSSELNVNALLLGDSALYLCASSSRDREGDTQYFGPGTRLTVL.

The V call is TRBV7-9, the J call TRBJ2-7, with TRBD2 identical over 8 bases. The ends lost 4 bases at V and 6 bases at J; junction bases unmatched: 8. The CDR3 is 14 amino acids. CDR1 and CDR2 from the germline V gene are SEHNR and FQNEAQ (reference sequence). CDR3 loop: CASSSGPGGAEQYF. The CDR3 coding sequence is TGTGCCAGCAGCTCCGGGCCCGGGGGGGCCGAGCAGTACTTC.

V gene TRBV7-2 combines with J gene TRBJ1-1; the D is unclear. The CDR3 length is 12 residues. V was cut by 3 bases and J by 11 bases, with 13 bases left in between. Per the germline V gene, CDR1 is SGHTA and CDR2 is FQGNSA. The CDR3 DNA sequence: TGTGCCAGCAGCTTGCCGGGATTGGGGGCTTTCTTT. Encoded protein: CASSLPGLGAFF.

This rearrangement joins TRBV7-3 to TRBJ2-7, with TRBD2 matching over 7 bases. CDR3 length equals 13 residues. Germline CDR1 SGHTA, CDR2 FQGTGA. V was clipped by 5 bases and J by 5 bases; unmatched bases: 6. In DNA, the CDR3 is TGTGCCAGCAGCCTGTCCGCGGGAGACGAGCAGTACTTC. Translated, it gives CASSLSAGDEQYF.

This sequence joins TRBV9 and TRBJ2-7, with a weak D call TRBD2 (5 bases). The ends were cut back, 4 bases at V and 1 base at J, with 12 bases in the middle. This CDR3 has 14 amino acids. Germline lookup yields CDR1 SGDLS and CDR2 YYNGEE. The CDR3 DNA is TGTGCCAGCAGCTTAAGCGGAAAGTCCTACGAGCAGTACTTC. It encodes CASSLSGKSYEQYF.

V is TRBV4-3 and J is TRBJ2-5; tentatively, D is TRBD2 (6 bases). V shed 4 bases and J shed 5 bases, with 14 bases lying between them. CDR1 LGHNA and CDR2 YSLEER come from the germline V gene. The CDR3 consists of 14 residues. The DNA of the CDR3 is TGCGCCAGCAGCCCCGGCGGGGTGTACGAGACCCAGTACTTC. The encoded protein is CASSPGGVYETQYF.

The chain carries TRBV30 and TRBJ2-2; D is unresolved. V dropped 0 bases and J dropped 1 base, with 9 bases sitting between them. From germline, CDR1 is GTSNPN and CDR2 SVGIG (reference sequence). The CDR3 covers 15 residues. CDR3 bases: TGTGCCTGGAGTGTACACGACTGGAACACCGGGGAGCTGTTTTTT. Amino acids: CAWSVHDWNTGELFF.

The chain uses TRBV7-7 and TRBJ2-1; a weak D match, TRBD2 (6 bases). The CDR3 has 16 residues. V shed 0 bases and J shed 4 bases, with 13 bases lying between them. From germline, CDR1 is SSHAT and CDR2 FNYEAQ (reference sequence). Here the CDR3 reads CASSLAPGSGYNEQFF. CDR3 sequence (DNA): TGTGCCAGCAGCTTAGCGCCCGGTAGCGGATACAATGAGCAGTTCTTC.

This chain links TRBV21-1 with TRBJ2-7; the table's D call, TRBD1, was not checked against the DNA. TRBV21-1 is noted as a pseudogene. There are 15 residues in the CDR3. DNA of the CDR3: TGTGCCAGCAGCCCTACGACAGGGAAGTCCTACGAGCAGTACTTC. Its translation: CASSPTTGKSYEQYF.

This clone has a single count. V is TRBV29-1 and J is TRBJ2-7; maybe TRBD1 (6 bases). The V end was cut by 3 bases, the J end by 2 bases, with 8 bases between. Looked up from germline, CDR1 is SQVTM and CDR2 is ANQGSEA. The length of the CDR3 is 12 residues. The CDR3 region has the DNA TGCAGCGTTGATGGGGGCCCCTACGAGCAGTACTTC. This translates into CSVDGGPYEQYF.

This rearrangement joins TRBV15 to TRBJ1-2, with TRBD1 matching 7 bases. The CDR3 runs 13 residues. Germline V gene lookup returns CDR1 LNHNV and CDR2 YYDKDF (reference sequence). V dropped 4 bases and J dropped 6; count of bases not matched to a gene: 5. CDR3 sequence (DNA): TGTGCCACCAGCAAGGGGGCAGGGCATGGCTACACCTTC. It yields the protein CATSKGAGHGYTF.

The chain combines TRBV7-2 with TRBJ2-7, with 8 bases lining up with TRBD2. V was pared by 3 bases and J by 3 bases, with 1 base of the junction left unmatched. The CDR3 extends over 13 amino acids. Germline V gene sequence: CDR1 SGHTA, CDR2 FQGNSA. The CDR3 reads CASSFSGNYEQYF. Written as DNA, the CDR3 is TGTGCCAGCAGCTTTAGCGGGAACTACGAGCAGTACTTC.